The TCR beta chain described here comes from a study of response to subunit inactivated influenza vaccine. TCRdb independently ran MiXCR on the RT-PCR reads; one entry per CDR3 protein. Of a few hundred thousand distinct CDR3 sequences in the sample, approximately 23% are singletons; the top ten hold approximately 10%. Study-wide points: Authors suggested seasonal influenza vaccinations each recruit few new T cells.

As for this clonotype: Its antigen is still unknown.

Trimming removed 1 base at V and 14 bases at J, with 15 bases between. Germline lookup yields CDR1 MGHRA and CDR2 YSYEKL. There are 14 residues in the CDR3. Material: PBMCs from blood, obtained approximately 20 months after vaccination. This clonotype was sampled from a man between 50 and 70 years old who received an inactivated influenza vaccine. This chain uses TRBV4-1 with TRBJ1-6; D call uncertain. The CDR3, as DNA: TGCGCCAGCAGCCAAGTTCTAGGGCGGATTACCCTCCACTTT. It is translated as CASSQVLGRITLHF.